Described below is a single T cell receptor (beta chain) sequence and its context. Source study methods: Counts of nucleated cells, estimated from reference gene primer amplification, were obtained. Clones were read by immunoSEQ multiplex PCR, and TCRdb kept only the in-frame ones, dropping some. For V, J and clone size, that table is used; D and trimming come from the DNA. The top ten hold approximately 0.94% of the sample, which has roughly 250,000 clones, roughly 88% seen once. This CDR3 is built from 14 residues. The germline CDR1 and CDR2 sequences are SEHNR and FQNEAQ (reference sequence). The ends were cut back, 5 bases at V and 15 bases at J, with 23 bases in the middle. The sample comes from a study of blood T cell repertoires in COVID-19. At the level of the study: The origin of the acute and convalescent COVID-19 samples was the United States, Italy and Spain.

Patients at the Seattle site were enrolled during active infection and followed longitudinally. The chain carries TRBV7-9 and TRBJ2-1; no clear D. The TCR originated in a human donor with COVID-19, enrolled during active disease. The donor label of this sample is uncertain. Sequencing used peripheral blood. The CDR3 sequence: CASSAPPSVLSLFF. CDR3 DNA: TGTGCCAGCAGCGCTCCCCCATCCGTTTTAAGCCTGTTCTTC.